A single T cell receptor (beta chain) is shown here with its context. The target antigen is unknown. The germline V and J ends were trimmed by 8 bases and 0 bases, with 11 bases remaining between them. The CDR3 sequence is 14 residues long. The germline CDR1 and CDR2 sequences are SNHLY and FYNNEI. TCRdb independently ran MiXCR on the reads; one entry per CDR3 protein. The sample shows some 400,000 distinct CDR3 sequences, approximately 31% of them seen only once. The data originate from a study of T cell repertoires in cytomegalovirus infection. At the level of the study: Through public TCR beta signatures, both CMV infection and matching HLA type were indicated.

Study-level results: HLA-C-restricted TCR beta clonotypes specific for CMV led the ex vivo response.

The chain uses TRBV2 and TRBJ1-5; tentatively, D is TRBD1 (5 bases). The TCR was taken from a human donor in good health (CMV status not recorded). Some clones in this sample may be carry-over from other donors' samples. The specimen sequenced was PBMCs. In nucleotides, the CDR3 is TGTGCCAGCGGGGCGGCACTTAGCAATCAGCCCCAGCATTTT. Residues: CASGAALSNQPQHF.